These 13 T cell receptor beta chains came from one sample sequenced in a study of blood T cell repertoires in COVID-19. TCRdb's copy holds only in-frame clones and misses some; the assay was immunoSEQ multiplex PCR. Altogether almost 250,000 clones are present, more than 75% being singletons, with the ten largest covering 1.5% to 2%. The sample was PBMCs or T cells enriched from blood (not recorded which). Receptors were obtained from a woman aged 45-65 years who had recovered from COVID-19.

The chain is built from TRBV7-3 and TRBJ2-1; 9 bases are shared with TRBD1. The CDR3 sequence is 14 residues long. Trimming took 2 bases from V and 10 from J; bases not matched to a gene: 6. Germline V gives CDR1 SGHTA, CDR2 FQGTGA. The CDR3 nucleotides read TGTGCCAGCAGCTTAGAATACAGGGGGCGGGAGCAGTTCTTC. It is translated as CASSLEYRGREQFF.

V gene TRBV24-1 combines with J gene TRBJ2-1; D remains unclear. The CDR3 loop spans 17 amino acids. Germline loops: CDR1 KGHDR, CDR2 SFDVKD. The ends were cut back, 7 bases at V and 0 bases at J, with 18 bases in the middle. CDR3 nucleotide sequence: TGTGCCACCAGCCCTTCGCCGCAGGCCAGCTCCTACAATGAGCAGTTCTTC. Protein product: CATSPSPQASSYNEQFF.

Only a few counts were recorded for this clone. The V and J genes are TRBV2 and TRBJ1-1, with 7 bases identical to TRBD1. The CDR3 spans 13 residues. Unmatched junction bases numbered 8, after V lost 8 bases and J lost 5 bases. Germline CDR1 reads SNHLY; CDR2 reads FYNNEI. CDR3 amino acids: CASGSRGRTEAFF. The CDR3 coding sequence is TGTGCCAGCGGGTCTAGGGGGCGAACTGAAGCTTTCTTT.

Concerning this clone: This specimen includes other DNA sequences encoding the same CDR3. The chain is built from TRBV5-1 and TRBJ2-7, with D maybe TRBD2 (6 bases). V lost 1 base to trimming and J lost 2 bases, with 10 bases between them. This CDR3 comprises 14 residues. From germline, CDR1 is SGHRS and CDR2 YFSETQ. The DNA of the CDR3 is TGCGCCAGCAGCTTGTCGGGCGGGACCTACGAGCAGTACTTC. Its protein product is CASSLSGGTYEQYF.

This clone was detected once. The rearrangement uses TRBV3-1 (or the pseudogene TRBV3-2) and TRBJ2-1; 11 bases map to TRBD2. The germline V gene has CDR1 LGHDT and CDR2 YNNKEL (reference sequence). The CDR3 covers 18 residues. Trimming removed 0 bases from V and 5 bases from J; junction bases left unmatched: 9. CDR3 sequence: CASSQDDGGTSGNNEQFF. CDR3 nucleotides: TGTGCCAGCAGCCAAGACGACGGCGGGACTAGCGGTAACAATGAGCAGTTCTTC.

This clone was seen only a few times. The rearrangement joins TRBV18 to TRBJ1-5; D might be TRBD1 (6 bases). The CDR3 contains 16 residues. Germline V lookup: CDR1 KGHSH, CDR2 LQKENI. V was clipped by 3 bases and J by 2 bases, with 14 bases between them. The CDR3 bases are TGTGCCAGCTCACCCGAACAGGGTGGCCGCAATCAGCCCCAGCATTTT. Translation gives CASSPEQGGRNQPQHF.

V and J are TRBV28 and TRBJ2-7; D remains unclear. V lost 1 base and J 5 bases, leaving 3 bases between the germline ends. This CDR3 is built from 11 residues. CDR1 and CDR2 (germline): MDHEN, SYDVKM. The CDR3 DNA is TGTGCCAGCAGTTTATCAGACGAGCAGTACTTC. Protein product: CASSLSDEQYF.

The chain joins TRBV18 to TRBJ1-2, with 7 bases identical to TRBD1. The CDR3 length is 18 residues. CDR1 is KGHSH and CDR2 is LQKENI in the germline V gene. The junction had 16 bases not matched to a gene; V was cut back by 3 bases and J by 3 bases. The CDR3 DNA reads TGTGCCAGCTCACCGAAAGGGGGGACAGCCGATAATCACTATGGCTACACCTTC. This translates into CASSPKGGTADNHYGYTF.

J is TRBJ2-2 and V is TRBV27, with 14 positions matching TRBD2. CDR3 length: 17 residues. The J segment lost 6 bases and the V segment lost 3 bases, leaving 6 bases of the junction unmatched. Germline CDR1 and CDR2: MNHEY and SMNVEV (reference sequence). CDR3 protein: CASSLLMGLAGAGELFF. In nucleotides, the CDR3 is TGTGCCAGCAGTTTGTTGATGGGACTAGCGGGAGCCGGGGAGCTGTTTTTT.

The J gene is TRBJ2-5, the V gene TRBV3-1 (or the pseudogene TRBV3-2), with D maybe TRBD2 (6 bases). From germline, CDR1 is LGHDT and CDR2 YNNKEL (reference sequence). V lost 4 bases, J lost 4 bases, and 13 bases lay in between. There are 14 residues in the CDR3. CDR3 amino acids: CASSRVSGVETQYF. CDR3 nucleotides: TGTGCCAGCAGCCGCGTTTCGGGGGTAGAGACCCAGTACTTC.

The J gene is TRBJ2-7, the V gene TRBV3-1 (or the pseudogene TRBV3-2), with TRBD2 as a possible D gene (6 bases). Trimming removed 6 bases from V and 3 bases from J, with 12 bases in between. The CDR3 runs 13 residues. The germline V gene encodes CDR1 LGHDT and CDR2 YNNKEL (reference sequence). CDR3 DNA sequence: TGTGCCAGCAGTTCTGACGGGAGCTACGAGCAGTACTTC. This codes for CASSSDGSYEQYF.

CDR3 coding DNA: TGTGCCAGCTCAAGGGGGGTTACAGGGGAATACGAGCAGTACTTC. Translating gives CASSRGVTGEYEQYF. The chain employs TRBV18 and TRBJ2-7; D possibly corresponds to TRBD1 (7 bases). This CDR3 is 15 amino acids long. Germline V gene sequence: CDR1 KGHSH, CDR2 LQKENI. V was trimmed by 5 bases and J by 4 bases, leaving 18 bases between them.

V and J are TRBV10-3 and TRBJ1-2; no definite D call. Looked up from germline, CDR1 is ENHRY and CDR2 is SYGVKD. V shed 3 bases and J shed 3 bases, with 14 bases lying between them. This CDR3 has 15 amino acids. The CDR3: CAISDDGLNYYGYTF. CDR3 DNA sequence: TGTGCCATCAGTGACGACGGACTGAACTACTATGGCTACACCTTC.